The clone carrying this T cell receptor (beta chain) came up once. Its antigen is currently unknown. This specimen comes from a study of CD8+ T cells in alopecia areata. Turning to the study itself: Affected scalp percentage gauged treated patients' severity. General study results and limits: In blood and scalp, many expanded lesional clones persisted during tofacitinib. Uncertainty about whether baseline CD8+ expansion is linked to response remains, with one nonresponder. Normal scalp showed lower clonality than lesional scalp, especially alopecia totalis/universalis.

Stated treatment: oral pan-JAK inhibitor, 5-10 mg twice daily. Once RNA had been extracted, it was reverse transcribed into cDNA to act as the sequencing template. Repertoires were generated with immunoSEQ multiplex PCR, while TCRdb's copy carries only in-frame clones and drops some. The sample lists about 110,000 clones, roughly three fifths occurring once. Germline CDR1 is PRHDT and CDR2 is FYEKMQ (reference sequence). The V gene end was trimmed by 4 bases and the J gene end by 4 bases; junction bases not matched to a gene: 3. The CDR3 is made up of 14 amino acids. This receptor was identified in a human donor with alopecia areata. The rearrangement uses TRBV13 and TRBJ2-7; 11 nucleotides agree with TRBD1. The source was CD8+ T cells sorted from blood, collected at week 24, from a patient treated with tofacitinib. In DNA, the CDR3 is TGTGCCAGCAGCTCCGGGACAGGGGGATACGAGCAGTACTTC. Protein product: CASSSGTGGYEQYF.